This TCR beta chain was sequenced during a study of blood T cell repertoires in COVID-19 (dated by TCRdb to the early 2020s). About the full investigation: Samples covering the acute and convalescent phases of COVID-19 were provided by collaborators in the United States, Italy and Spain. The prospective study material was composed of cDNA or gDNA derived from T cells, B-cell-depleted T cells, or PBMCs. The dataset comprised deeply sampled blood TCRbeta repertoires from subjects exposed to, actively infected with, or recovered from COVID-19. The repertoires were made available in a free public database intended to serve as a resource for research on the immune response to SARS-CoV-2. The samples were drawn from the first 160 participants of the ongoing ImmuneRACE study and from roughly 1,300 subjects provided by 6 global collaborators. The sample metadata nearly always contained a de-identified subject ID, COVID-19 status, age in years and sex. Where HLA class I and class II types were available, the types were taken from metadata supplied by the sample provider, not from assay-based typing. Results and caveats for the whole study, not just this receptor: How much clinical and demographic metadata was included differed by source and by participant, and the metadata was provided uncurated.

The germline V gene encodes CDR1 SGHAT and CDR2 FQNNGV. The CDR3 spans 17 residues, from the cysteine through the phenylalanine. The sequence is cut down to CDR3 DNA, 51 bases in frame from base 1. V loses 2 bases of germline sequence and J loses 4 bases, and the interval between the two ends is 19 bases. TCRbeta CDR3 regions were amplified from genomic DNA using the immunoSEQ Assay, a bias-controlled multiplex PCR. The published analysis was carried out like this. The number of nucleated cells in each sample was estimated from the amplification of reference gene primers within the assay. To quantify the absolute abundance of each unique TCRbeta CDR3 rearrangement, sequence reads were collapsed and filtered. Productive Simpson clonality was computed per sample as the square root of Simpson's diversity index over productive rearrangements. What TCRdb holds here is the immuneACCESS table cut down to in-frame rearrangements. Part of the clones is not present; checked against another copy, under half of the missing clones reflect an unresolved V gene, and the others are unexplained. That table furnishes V, J and clone size, whereas the DNA furnished D and trimming. This sample holds about 210,000 clones; 89% were observed only once. The top ten clonotypes cover around 8.4% of the sample.

In its sample, this clone was seen once. The antigen it recognizes is unknown. Base qualities are not provided; no much larger clone lies one nucleotide away. In the prospective study, participants were about 18 to 90 years old, resided in approximately 22 geographic areas of the United States, and were enrolled through a virtual design. In the prospective study, cohorts were assigned on the basis of participant-reported clinical history obtained from a screening survey and a study questionnaire. ImmuneRACE Cohort 3 recovered participants were defined by two consecutive negative NP/OP PCR tests, healthcare professional clearance, or symptom resolution. In the prospective study, whole blood, serum and a nasopharyngeal or oropharyngeal swab were collected from each participant by mobile phlebotomists. Over a roughly 2-month period, participants in the prospective study had the option of providing additional blood draws and questionnaires. Before DNA extraction, blood samples from the prospective study were shipped at room temperature or frozen.

The sequence joins TRBV11-2 to TRBJ2-3, with the D gene not confidently named. Input material: PBMCs or T cells enriched from blood (not recorded which). The receptor was isolated from a woman between 18 and 29 years old who had recovered from COVID-19. DNA sequence: TGTGCCAGCAGCTTATACCGGTCAAGCTTACTGCCAGATACGCAGTATTTT. Its translation reads: CASSLYRSSLLPDTQYF.